Listed below are T cell receptor beta chains from one sample, sequenced in a study of patients with pleural tuberculosis. TCRdb independently ran MiXCR on the reads; one entry per CDR3 protein. The repertoire holds some 48,000 distinct CDR3 sequences, with about 7.3% as singletons. The receptor source for this set is a human donor with pleural tuberculosis. Each CDR3 is given with its conserved first and last residue. Fields, in order: J gene, V gene, CDR3 length, CDR3 protein.

j_gene: TRBJ1-2; v_gene: TRBV3-1; len: 13; CDR3aa: CASSQGPDYGYTF
j_gene: TRBJ1-5; v_gene: TRBV11-1; len: 12; CDR3aa: CASSLEIQPQHF
j_gene: TRBJ2-2; v_gene: TRBV19; len: 15; CDR3aa: CASMTPGANTGELFF
j_gene: TRBJ1-2; v_gene: TRBV6-5; len: 10; CDR3aa: CASNFGGYTF
j_gene: TRBJ1-2; v_gene: TRBV29-1; len: 16; CDR3aa: CSVEVRQGVVGYGYTF
j_gene: TRBJ2-7; v_gene: TRBV6-2/TRBV6-3; len: 14; CDR3aa: CASSYGLGTGEQYF
j_gene: TRBJ2-5; v_gene: TRBV20-1; len: 11; CDR3aa: CRVGLLETQYF
j_gene: TRBJ2-7; v_gene: TRBV20-1; len: 14; CDR3aa: CSARDPQGIYEQYF
j_gene: TRBJ2-3; v_gene: TRBV28; len: 12; CDR3aa: CASSGLGNTQYF
j_gene: TRBJ2-1; v_gene: TRBV19; len: 14; CDR3aa: CASSMPGGYNEQFF
j_gene: TRBJ2-5; v_gene: TRBV11-2; len: 15; CDR3aa: CASSLGLAAQETQYF
j_gene: TRBJ2-5; v_gene: TRBV2; len: 16; CDR3aa: CASSDRARHFQETQYF
j_gene: TRBJ1-2; v_gene: TRBV6-2/TRBV6-3; len: 14; CDR3aa: CASSYSGDSYGYTF
j_gene: TRBJ2-1; v_gene: TRBV29-1; len: 12; CDR3aa: CSVGPGALEQFF
j_gene: TRBJ2-6; v_gene: TRBV28; len: 11; CDR3aa: CATGGANVLTF
j_gene: TRBJ2-1; v_gene: TRBV4-2; len: 17; CDR3aa: CASSPGTSGNAYNEQFF
j_gene: TRBJ2-7; v_gene: TRBV9; len: 11; CDR3aa: CASSALYEQYF
j_gene: TRBJ2-3; v_gene: TRBV29-1; len: 14; CDR3aa: CSVHNLRIADTQYF
j_gene: TRBJ1-1; v_gene: TRBV18; len: 15; CDR3aa: CASSPGQDPNTEAFF
j_gene: TRBJ1-5; v_gene: TRBV19; len: 13; CDR3aa: CASTPYSNQPQHF
j_gene: TRBJ2-1; v_gene: TRBV6-4; len: 15; CDR3aa: CASSDSAEGYNEQFF
j_gene: TRBJ2-1; v_gene: TRBV6-1; len: 15; CDR3aa: CASSEIRGRNHEQFF
j_gene: TRBJ2-3; v_gene: TRBV24-1; len: 13; CDR3aa: CATGQAGTDTQYF
j_gene: TRBJ2-1; v_gene: TRBV24-1; len: 16; CDR3aa: CATSDLGTISYNEQFF
j_gene: TRBJ2-1; v_gene: TRBV2; len: 17; CDR3aa: CASSESLRGATYNEQFF
j_gene: TRBJ1-1; v_gene: TRBV25-1; len: 15; CDR3aa: CASSEGDRVNTEAFF
j_gene: TRBJ2-5; v_gene: TRBV25-1; len: 18; CDR3aa: CASSESYAVAEDQETQYF
j_gene: TRBJ1-1; v_gene: TRBV29-1; len: 13; CDR3aa: CSVEDAGGTEAFF
j_gene: TRBJ1-1; v_gene: TRBV19; len: 13; CDR3aa: CASSALDRGRAFF
j_gene: TRBJ2-2; v_gene: TRBV12-3/TRBV12-4; len: 13; CDR3aa: CASSPTPTGELFF
j_gene: TRBJ2-7; v_gene: TRBV20-1; len: 14; CDR3aa: CSAPGLAGAYEQYF
j_gene: TRBJ1-4; v_gene: TRBV2; len: 12; CDR3aa: CASSDGREKLFF
j_gene: TRBJ2-7; v_gene: TRBV10-3; len: 16; CDR3aa: CAIRGGAVGGTYEQYF
j_gene: TRBJ1-5; v_gene: TRBV12-3/TRBV12-4; len: 13; CDR3aa: CASSLTSYQPQHF
j_gene: TRBJ2-7; v_gene: TRBV28; len: 15; CDR3aa: CASSLRSVLSYEQYF
j_gene: TRBJ1-5; v_gene: TRBV11-1; len: 14; CDR3aa: CASSSGQIIQPQHF